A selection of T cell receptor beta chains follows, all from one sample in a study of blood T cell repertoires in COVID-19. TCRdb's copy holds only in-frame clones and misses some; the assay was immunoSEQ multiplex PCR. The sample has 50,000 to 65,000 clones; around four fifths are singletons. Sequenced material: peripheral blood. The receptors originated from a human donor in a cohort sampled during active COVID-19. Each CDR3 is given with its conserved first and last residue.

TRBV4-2 CASSQEWGRSGANVLTF
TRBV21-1 CASSKNVPEGGSGRDEQYF
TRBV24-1 CATSVDNRDRGQVNTEAFF
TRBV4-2 CASSQASSGYGGEQYF
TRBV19 CASSVTGGLGEQYF
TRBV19 CASSNTRGNEQFF
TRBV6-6 CASRSDRANGELFF
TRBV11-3 CASSLHTDTQYF
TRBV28 CASSLGGTYSGNTIYF
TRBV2 CASSRLAGGQETQYF
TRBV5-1 CASSLAGRSARYTF
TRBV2 CASMGTSSYEQYF
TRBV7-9 CASSPQGYTQYF
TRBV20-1 CSASGVASVADTDTQYF
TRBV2 CASSDILRGNQPQHF
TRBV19 CASSIRASGTRRYNEQFF
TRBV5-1 CASSLGWTGTDTEAFF
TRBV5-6 CASSQNPGQSPLREQYF
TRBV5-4 CASSSVLAGVPYEQYF
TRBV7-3 CASSLKQGYTGELFF
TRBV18 CASSQTHGQTSSYEQYF
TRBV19 CASSIRGGGWETQYF
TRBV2 CASSTNSNQPQHF
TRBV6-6 CASLRGGALGANVLTF
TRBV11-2 CASSIPRDRGRETQYF
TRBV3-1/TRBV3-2 CASSQVRSSYEQYF
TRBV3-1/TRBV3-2 CASSNRDRVSDTQYF
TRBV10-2 CASSENGGTGTTQYF
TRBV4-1 CASSQEVGQGASGYF
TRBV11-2 CASSPGTSGGASETQYF
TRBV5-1 CASSSQPGGEYGYTF
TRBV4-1 CASSQGPGGGGTQYF
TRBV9 CASSPGLAGSQETQYF